Each of the 21 T cell receptor beta chains below was sequenced from the same sample in a study of graft-versus-host responses after intestinal transplantation. These receptors are not linked to any known antigen. Repertoires were generated with immunoSEQ multiplex PCR, while TCRdb's copy carries only in-frame clones and drops some. The repertoire holds more than 90,000 clones, with 85% to 95% as singletons. The material sequenced was unstimulated CD8+ T cells sorted from spleen or lymph node cells, taken before intestinal transplant. Receptor source: a human donor who received an intestinal transplant.

The chain recombines TRBV11-2 with TRBJ2-7, with TRBD1 identical over 7 bases. CDR1 is SGHAT and CDR2 is FQNNGV in the germline V gene. After removal of 1 base from V and 3 bases from J, the junction contained 0 bases not matched to a gene. CDR3 length equals 13 residues. CDR3 coding DNA: TGTGCCAGCAGCTTAGGGACAGGCTACGAGCAGTACTTC. This translates into CASSLGTGYEQYF.

V and J are TRBV28 and TRBJ1-4; no definite D call. Between the trimmed V and J ends, which lost 7 bases and 10 bases, there was a span of 22 bases. Germline V lookup: CDR1 MDHEN, CDR2 SYDVKM. The CDR3 is 15 amino acids. The CDR3 loop reads CASTHQDSVWGKLFF. The CDR3 nucleotides read TGTGCCAGCACTCACCAGGACTCCGTATGGGGAAAACTGTTTTTT.

This clone was found once. This chain connects TRBV5-6 to TRBJ2-7; the match to TRBD2 covers 7 bases. The germline V gene has CDR1 SGHDT and CDR2 YYEEEE. The V gene end was trimmed by 1 base and the J gene end by 2 bases; junction bases not matched to a gene: 3. The CDR3 contains 14 residues. CDR3 amino acids: CASSLSGTTYEQYF. The CDR3 DNA reads as TGTGCCAGCAGCTTGTCTGGGACTACCTACGAGCAGTACTTC.

J is TRBJ2-7 and V is TRBV6-1; 13 nucleotides line up with TRBD2. Germline CDR1 and CDR2: MNHNS and SASEGT. The CDR3 spans 16 residues. The V gene end was trimmed by 1 base and the J gene end by 4 bases; junction bases not matched to a gene: 4. The DNA for the CDR3 is TGTGCCAGCAGTGAAGAACTAGCGGGGGGGGGATACGAGCAGTACTTC. This translates into CASSEELAGGGYEQYF.

The chain carries TRBV30 and TRBJ1-1; the D gene is possibly TRBD1 (5 bases). The germline V gene encodes CDR1 GTSNPN and CDR2 SVGIG (reference sequence). The CDR3 is 13 residues long. Between the trimmed V and J ends, which lost 0 bases and 5 bases, there was a span of 10 bases. The CDR3 loop is CAWSVSGFTEAFF. CDR3 sequence (DNA): TGTGCCTGGAGTGTTTCAGGGTTTACTGAAGCTTTCTTT.

The V call is TRBV6-1, the J call TRBJ2-1; unclear D gene. V was clipped by 2 bases and J by 5 bases, with 4 bases between them. CDR1 and CDR2 from the germline V gene are MNHNS and SASEGT. The CDR3 loop spans 12 amino acids. The CDR3 here is CASSEINNEQFF. In DNA form, the CDR3 reads TGTGCCAGCAGTGAAATTAACAATGAGCAGTTCTTC.

The V and J genes are TRBV7-9 and TRBJ1-2; D perhaps matches TRBD1 (5 bases). In germline, CDR1 is SEHNR, CDR2 FQNEAQ (reference sequence). The CDR3 runs to 17 residues. V was shortened by 0 bases and J by 0 bases, with 14 bases between the two germline ends. CDR3 DNA sequence: TGTGCCAGCAGCTTAGCGAATACAGGACCAGCTAACTATGGCTACACCTTC. This translates into CASSLANTGPANYGYTF. The entire variable domain, with the rest obtained from reference TRBV7-9 and TRBJ1-2, is as follows: DTGVSQNPRHKITKRGQNVTFRCDPISEHNRLYWYRQTLGQGPEFLTYFQNEAQLEKSRLLSDRFSAERPKGSFSTLEIQRTEQGDSAMYLCASSLANTGPANYGYTFGSGTRLTVV.

V usage is TRBV19 and J usage is TRBJ1-5; TRBD1 agrees at 8 bases. Germline V gene lookup returns CDR1 LNHDA and CDR2 SQIVND (reference sequence). V shed 4 bases, J shed 1 base, and the junction held 6 bases outside the gene matches. This CDR3 spans 16 amino acids. The CDR3 is CASSTPDRGSNQPQHF. Here the CDR3 DNA reads TGTGCCAGTAGTACCCCCGACAGGGGAAGCAATCAGCCCCAGCATTTT. The full variable domain, with the rest looked up from reference TRBV19 and TRBJ1-5, is DGGITQSPKYLFRKEGQNVTLSCEQNLNHDAMYWYRQDPGQGLRLIYYSQIVNDFQKGDIAEGYSVSREKKESFPLTVTSAQKNPTAFYLCASSTPDRGSNQPQHFGDGTRLSIL.

J is TRBJ2-1 and V is TRBV7-2; D might be TRBD2 (6 bases). V lost 5 bases, J lost 9 bases, and 23 bases lay in between. The CDR3 totals 16 residues. Germline CDR1 reads SGHTA; CDR2 reads FQGNSA. In DNA, the CDR3 is TGTGCCAGCAGCCCTCTCTGGGACTCCGGTATTCGTGAGCAGTTCTTC. As protein: CASSPLWDSGIREQFF.

This chain links TRBV2 with TRBJ2-2, with 12 positions matching TRBD2. Germline CDR1 and CDR2: SNHLY and FYNNEI. J was trimmed by 4 bases and V by 5 bases; bases with no gene match: 5. This CDR3 region has 16 residues. The CDR3 here is CASSSLLAGGTGELFF. CDR3 DNA: TGTGCCAGCAGTTCCTTACTAGCGGGGGGCACCGGGGAGCTGTTTTTT.

The genes are TRBV13 and TRBJ1-2; D uncertain. CDR1 and CDR2 from the germline V gene are PRHDT and FYEKMQ (reference sequence). The germline V and J ends were trimmed by 6 bases and 6 bases, with 11 bases remaining between them. The CDR3 contains 12 residues. CDR3 region: CASSQLSNGYTF. The CDR3 DNA reads as TGTGCCAGCAGTCAGTTGTCGAATGGCTACACCTTC.

V gene TRBV11-2 combines with J gene TRBJ2-3; 8 bases are a match to TRBD2. Per the germline V gene, CDR1 is SGHAT and CDR2 is FQNNGV. The ends lost 4 bases at V and 2 bases at J; junction bases unmatched: 11. CDR3 length: 17 amino acids. The CDR3 nucleotides read TGTGCCAGCAGCTCCAGTAGCGGGGCACAAGTCACAGATACGCAGTATTTT. This encodes CASSSSSGAQVTDTQYF.

The CDR3 loop is CASSQSYGTVTDTQYF. The CDR3 DNA reads TGCGCCAGCAGCCAAAGCTACGGGACAGTCACAGATACGCAGTATTTT. The V gene is TRBV4-1, the J gene TRBJ2-3, with TRBD1 matching 7 bases. Trimming removed 2 bases from V and 2 bases from J; junction bases left unmatched: 7. The CDR3 has 16 residues. Germline V CDR1 and CDR2: MGHRA, YSYEKL.

The rearrangement links TRBV19 to TRBJ2-1, with 10 bases fitting TRBD1. The length of the CDR3 is 16 residues. The V and J ends lost 2 bases and 4 bases, in that order; junction bases with no gene match: 5. Germline CDR1 is LNHDA and CDR2 is SQIVND (reference sequence). The CDR3 DNA follows: TGTGCCAGTAGTATATGGGGACAGGGGCAATACAATGAGCAGTTCTTC. This sequence encodes CASSIWGQGQYNEQFF.

The genes are TRBV30 and TRBJ2-1; 7 nucleotides align to TRBD2. From germline, CDR1 is GTSNPN and CDR2 SVGIG (reference sequence). V lost 0 bases, J lost 6 bases, and 2 bases stayed unmatched. The CDR3 is made up of 13 amino acids. The CDR3 DNA sequence: TGTGCCTGGAGTGTCGGGGGGATCAATGAGCAGTTCTTC. Amino acids: CAWSVGGINEQFF.

This chain connects TRBV7-7 to TRBJ2-2, with no clear D. Looked up from germline, CDR1 is SSHAT and CDR2 is FNYEAQ (reference sequence). The CDR3 has 14 residues. The V end lost 2 bases, the J end lost 0 bases, and 4 bases lay between the germline ends. The CDR3 sequence: CASSLFANTGELFF. The DNA of the CDR3 is TGTGCCAGCAGCTTATTCGCGAACACCGGGGAGCTGTTTTTT.

The chain employs TRBV4-1 and TRBJ2-7, with TRBD2 matching 8 bases. Germline V CDR1 and CDR2: MGHRA, YSYEKL. With 1 base clipped from V and 4 bases from J, the junction kept 9 bases outside the gene matches. The CDR3 length is 16 residues. The CDR3 DNA sequence: TGCGCCAGCAGCCAAGTTCGAGCGGGGGAAGGTTACGAGCAGTACTTC. Protein: CASSQVRAGEGYEQYF.

The sample holds one count of this clone. This sequence joins TRBV27 and TRBJ2-4; tentatively, D is TRBD1 (5 bases). Trimming stripped 7 bases from V and 0 bases from J, with 16 bases between. The CDR3 spans 16 residues. Per the germline V gene, CDR1 is MNHEY and CDR2 is SMNVEV (reference sequence). The CDR3 loop is CASTLFRVLAKNIQYF. For the CDR3, the DNA is TGTGCCAGCACTCTATTCAGGGTACTAGCCAAAAACATTCAGTACTTC.

V gene TRBV30 combines with J gene TRBJ2-7; 8 positions agree with TRBD2. This CDR3 comprises 13 residues. Germline CDR1 reads GTSNPN; CDR2 reads SVGIG (reference sequence). After removal of 0 bases from V and 6 bases from J, the junction contained 4 bases not matched to a gene. DNA of the CDR3: TGTGCCTGGAGTGTACGGGGGGGTCTCGAGCAGTACTTC. Translation: CAWSVRGGLEQYF.

This clone was recorded only once. V is TRBV10-1 and J is TRBJ2-5; 7 positions match TRBD1. This CDR3 is 15 amino acids long. Losses at the gene ends were 6 bases for V and 5 bases for J; bases not matched to a gene: 12. The germline CDR1 and CDR2 sequences are WNHNN and SYGVQD (reference sequence). CDR3 DNA: TGCGCCAGCAGGGCGGACAGGCACAAAGGGGAGACCCAGTACTTC. This sequence encodes CASRADRHKGETQYF.

The rearrangement joins TRBV4-3 to TRBJ2-7; no clear D. CDR3 length: 13 residues. With 0 bases removed from V and 4 bases from J, the gap between germline ends came to 7 bases. Per germline, CDR1 LGHNA and CDR2 YSLEER. As DNA, the CDR3 is TGCGCCAGCAGCCAAGAATTGCGGTACGAGCAGTACTTC. This encodes CASSQELRYEQYF.